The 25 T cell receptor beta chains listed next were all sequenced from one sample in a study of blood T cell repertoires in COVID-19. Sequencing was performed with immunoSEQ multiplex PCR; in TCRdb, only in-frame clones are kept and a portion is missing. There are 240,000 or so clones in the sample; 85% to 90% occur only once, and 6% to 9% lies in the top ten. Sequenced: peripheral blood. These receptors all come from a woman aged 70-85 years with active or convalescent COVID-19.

CDR3 nucleotides: TGTGCCAGCAGTGACGACAGGGCAGATCAGCCCCAGCATTTT. As protein: CASSDDRADQPQHF. The chain employs TRBV2 and TRBJ1-5; 7 nucleotides match TRBD1. Germline assignment: CDR1 SNHLY and CDR2 FYNNEI. The CDR3 has 14 residues. Trimming at V came to 3 bases and at J to 5 bases, leaving 4 bases not matched to a gene.

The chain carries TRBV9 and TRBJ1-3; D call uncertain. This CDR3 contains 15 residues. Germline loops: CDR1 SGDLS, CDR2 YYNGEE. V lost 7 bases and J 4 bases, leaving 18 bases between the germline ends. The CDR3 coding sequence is TGTGCCAGCGGAGGAAGAGGGAGCTCCGGAAACACCATATATTTT. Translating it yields CASGGRGSSGNTIYF.

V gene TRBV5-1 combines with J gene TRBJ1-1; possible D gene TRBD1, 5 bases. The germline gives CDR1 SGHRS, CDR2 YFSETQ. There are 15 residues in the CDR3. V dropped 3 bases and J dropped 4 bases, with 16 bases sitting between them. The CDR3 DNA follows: TGCGCCAGCAGCTCCCCGGGGGTCGGGGGCACTGAAGCTTTCTTT. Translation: CASSSPGVGGTEAFF.

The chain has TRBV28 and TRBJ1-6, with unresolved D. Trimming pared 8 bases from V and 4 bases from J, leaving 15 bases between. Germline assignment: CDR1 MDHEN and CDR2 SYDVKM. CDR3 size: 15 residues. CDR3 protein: CASPSSPGYNSPLHF. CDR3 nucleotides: TGTGCCAGCCCTAGCTCACCGGGATATAATTCACCCCTCCACTTT. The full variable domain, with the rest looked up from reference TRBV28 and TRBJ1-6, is DVKVTQSSRYLVKRTGEKVFLECVQDMDHENMFWYRQDPGLGLRLIYFSYDVKMKEKGDIPEGYSVSREKKERFSLILESASTNQTSMYLCASPSSPGYNSPLHFGNGTRLTVT.

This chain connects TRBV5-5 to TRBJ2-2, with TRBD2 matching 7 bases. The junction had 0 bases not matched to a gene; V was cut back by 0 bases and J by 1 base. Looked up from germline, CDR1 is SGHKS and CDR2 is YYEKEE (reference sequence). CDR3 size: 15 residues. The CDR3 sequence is CASSLAGGNTGELFF. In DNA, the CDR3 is TGTGCCAGCAGCTTGGCGGGGGGGAACACCGGGGAGCTGTTTTTT.

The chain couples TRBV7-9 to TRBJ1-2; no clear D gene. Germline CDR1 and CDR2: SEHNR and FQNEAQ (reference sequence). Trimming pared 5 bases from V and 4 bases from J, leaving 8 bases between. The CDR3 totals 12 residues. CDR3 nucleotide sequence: TGTGCCAGCAGCCAACAGTCCTATGGCTACACCTTC. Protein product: CASSQQSYGYTF.

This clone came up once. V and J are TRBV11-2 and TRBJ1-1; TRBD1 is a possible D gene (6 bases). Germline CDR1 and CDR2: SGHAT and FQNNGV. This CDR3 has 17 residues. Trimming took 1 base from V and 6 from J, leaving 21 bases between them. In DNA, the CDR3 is TGTGCCAGCAGCTTAGCACAGGGTCCCTTCGGATTTCCTGAAGCTTTCTTT. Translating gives CASSLAQGPFGFPEAFF. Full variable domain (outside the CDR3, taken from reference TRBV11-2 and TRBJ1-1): EAGVAQSPRYKIIEKRQSVAFWCNPISGHATLYWYQQILGQGPKLLIQFQNNGVVDDSQLPKDRFSAERLKGVDSTLKIQPAKLEDSAVYLCASSLAQGPFGFPEAFFGQGTRLTVV.

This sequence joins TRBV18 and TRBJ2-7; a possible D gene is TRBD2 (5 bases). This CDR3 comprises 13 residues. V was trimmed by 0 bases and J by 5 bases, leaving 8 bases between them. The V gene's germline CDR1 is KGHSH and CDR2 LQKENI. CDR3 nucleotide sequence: TGTGCCAGCTCACCACCCGCGGGTAACGAGCAGTACTTC. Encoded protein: CASSPPAGNEQYF.

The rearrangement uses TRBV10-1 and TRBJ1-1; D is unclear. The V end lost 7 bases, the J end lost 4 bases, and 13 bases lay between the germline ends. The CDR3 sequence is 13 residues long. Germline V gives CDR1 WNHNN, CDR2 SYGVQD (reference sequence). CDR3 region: CASTPGVGTEAFF. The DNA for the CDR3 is TGCGCCAGCACCCCCGGGGTAGGCACTGAAGCTTTCTTT.

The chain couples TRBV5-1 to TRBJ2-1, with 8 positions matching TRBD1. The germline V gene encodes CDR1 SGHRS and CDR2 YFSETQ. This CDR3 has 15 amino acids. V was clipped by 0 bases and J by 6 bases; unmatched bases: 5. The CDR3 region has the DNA TGCGCCAGCAGCTTGGCCACCGGACAGGGCAATGAGCAGTTCTTC. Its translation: CASSLATGQGNEQFF.

DNA of the CDR3: TGTGCTAGTGGTTCTTTGGGAAACACCATATATTTT. Translation: CASGSLGNTIYF. The chain uses TRBV12-5 and TRBJ1-3, with D unclear. CDR1 is LGHNT and CDR2 is FRNRAP in the germline V gene. V gave up 4 bases and J gave up 4 bases, with 5 bases separating them. This CDR3 has 12 amino acids.

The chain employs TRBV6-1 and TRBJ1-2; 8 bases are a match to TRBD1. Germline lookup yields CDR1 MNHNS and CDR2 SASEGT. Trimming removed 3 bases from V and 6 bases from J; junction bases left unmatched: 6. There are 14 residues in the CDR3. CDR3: CASSDVLQGDGYTF. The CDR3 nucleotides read TGTGCCAGCAGTGATGTTCTACAGGGGGATGGCTACACCTTC.

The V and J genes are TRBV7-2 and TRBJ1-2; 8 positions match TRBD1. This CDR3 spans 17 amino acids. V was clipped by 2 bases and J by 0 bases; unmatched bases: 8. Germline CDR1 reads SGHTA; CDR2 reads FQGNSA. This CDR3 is CASSLQPPGQANYGYTF. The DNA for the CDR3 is TGTGCCAGCAGCTTACAACCTCCGGGACAGGCTAACTATGGCTACACCTTC.

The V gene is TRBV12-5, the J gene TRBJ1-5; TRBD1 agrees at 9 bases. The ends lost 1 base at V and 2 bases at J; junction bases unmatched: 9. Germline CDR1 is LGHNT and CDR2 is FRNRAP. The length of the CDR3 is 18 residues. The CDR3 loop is CASGLAITGGGGNQPQHF. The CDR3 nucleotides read TGTGCTAGTGGTTTGGCAATTACAGGGGGCGGGGGCAATCAGCCCCAGCATTTT.

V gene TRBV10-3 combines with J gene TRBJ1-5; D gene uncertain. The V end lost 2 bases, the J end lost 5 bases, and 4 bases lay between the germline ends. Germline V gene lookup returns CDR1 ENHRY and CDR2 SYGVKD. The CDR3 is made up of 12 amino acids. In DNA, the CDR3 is TGTGCCATCAGTGAGGTAGATCAGCCCCAGCATTTT. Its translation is CAISEVDQPQHF.

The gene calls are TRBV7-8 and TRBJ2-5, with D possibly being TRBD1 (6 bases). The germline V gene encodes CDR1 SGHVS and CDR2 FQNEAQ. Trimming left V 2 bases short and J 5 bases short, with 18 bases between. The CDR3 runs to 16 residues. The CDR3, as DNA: TGTGCCAGCAGCTTAAGTCGGTGGCCAGGACAGGAGACCCAGTACTTC. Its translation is CASSLSRWPGQETQYF.

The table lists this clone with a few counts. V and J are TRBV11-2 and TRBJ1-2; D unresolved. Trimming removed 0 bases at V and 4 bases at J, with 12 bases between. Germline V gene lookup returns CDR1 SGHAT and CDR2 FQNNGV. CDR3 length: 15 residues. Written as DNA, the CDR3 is TGTGCCAGCAGCTTAGAAACGGGATTTGGCTATGGCTACACCTTC. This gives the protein CASSLETGFGYGYTF.

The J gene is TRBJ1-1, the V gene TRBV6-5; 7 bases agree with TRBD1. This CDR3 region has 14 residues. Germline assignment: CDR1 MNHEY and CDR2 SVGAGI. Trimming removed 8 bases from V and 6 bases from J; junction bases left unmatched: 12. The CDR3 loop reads CASYQKGARAEAFF. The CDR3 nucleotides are TGTGCCAGCTACCAGAAGGGGGCGCGTGCTGAAGCTTTCTTT.

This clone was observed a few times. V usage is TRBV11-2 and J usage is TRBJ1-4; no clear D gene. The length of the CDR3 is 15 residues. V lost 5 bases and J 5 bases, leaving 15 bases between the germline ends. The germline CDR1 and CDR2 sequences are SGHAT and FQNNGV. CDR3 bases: TGTGCCAGCAGCGCCCGGGATTCACGCAATGAAAAACTGTTTTTT. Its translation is CASSARDSRNEKLFF.

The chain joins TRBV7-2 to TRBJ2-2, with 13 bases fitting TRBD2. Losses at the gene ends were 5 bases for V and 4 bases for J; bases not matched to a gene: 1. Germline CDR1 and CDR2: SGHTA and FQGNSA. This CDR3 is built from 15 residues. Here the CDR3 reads CASSGTSGATGELFF. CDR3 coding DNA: TGTGCCAGCAGCGGGACTAGCGGGGCCACCGGGGAGCTGTTTTTT.

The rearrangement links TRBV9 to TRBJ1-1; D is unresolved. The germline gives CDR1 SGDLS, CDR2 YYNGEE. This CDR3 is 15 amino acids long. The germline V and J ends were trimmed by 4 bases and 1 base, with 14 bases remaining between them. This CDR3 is CASSPPYSQNTEAFF. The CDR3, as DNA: TGTGCCAGCAGCCCTCCTTACTCGCAGAACACTGAAGCTTTCTTT.

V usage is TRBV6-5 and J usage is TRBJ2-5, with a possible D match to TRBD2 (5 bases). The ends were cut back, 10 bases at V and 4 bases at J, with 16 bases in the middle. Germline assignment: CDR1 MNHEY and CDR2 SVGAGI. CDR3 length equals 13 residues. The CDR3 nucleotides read TGTGCCACCGAGGGAAACCATCGAGAGACCCAGTACTTC. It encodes CATEGNHRETQYF.

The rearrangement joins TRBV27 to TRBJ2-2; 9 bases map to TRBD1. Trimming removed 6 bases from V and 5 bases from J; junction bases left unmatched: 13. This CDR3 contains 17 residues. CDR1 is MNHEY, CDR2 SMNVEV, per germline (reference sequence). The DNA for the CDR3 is TGTGCCAGCAGACTATTTACCTCCGGGACAGGGACCGGGGAGCTGTTTTTT. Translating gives CASRLFTSGTGTGELFF.

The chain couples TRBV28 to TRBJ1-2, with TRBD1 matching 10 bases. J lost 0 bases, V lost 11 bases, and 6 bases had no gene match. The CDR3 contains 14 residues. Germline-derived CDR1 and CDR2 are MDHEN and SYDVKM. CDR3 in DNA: TGTGCCGTGACAGGGGGCGTAACTAACTATGGCTACACCTTC. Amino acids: CAVTGGVTNYGYTF.

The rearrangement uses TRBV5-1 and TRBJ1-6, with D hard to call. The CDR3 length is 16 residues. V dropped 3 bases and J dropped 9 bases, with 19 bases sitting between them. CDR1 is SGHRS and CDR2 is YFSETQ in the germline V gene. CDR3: CASSSDTTRGGSPLHF. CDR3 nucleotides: TGCGCCAGCAGCTCCGACACTACCCGGGGAGGTTCACCCCTCCACTTT. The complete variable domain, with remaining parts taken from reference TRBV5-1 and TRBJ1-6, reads KAGVTQTPRYLIKTRGQQVTLSCSPISGHRSVSWYQQTPGQGLQFLFEYFSETQRNKGNFPGRFSGRQFSNSRSEMNVSTLELGDSALYLCASSSDTTRGGSPLHFGNGTRLTVT.